Detailed here is one T cell receptor (beta chain). These data belong to a study of OX40 agonist ivuxolimab in advanced cancers. Repertoires were generated with immunoSEQ multiplex PCR, while TCRdb's copy carries only in-frame clones and drops some. Of about 73,000 clones listed, more than 70% are singletons. V lost 0 bases and J lost 0, with 13 bases in between. CDR1 and CDR2 from the germline V gene are SGDLS and YYNGEE. The length of the CDR3 is 17 residues. This sequence originates from an adult with an advanced solid tumor such as melanoma, head and neck, liver or kidney cancer. The V call is TRBV9, the J call TRBJ2-1; D not resolved. The source material was CD4+ or CD8+ T cells sorted from blood, sampled in a trial of the OX40 agonist ivuxolimab. The CDR3 nucleotides are TGTGCCAGCAGCGTAGAAATGGGGTTTGGCTCCTACAATGAGCAGTTCTTC. Its protein is CASSVEMGFGSYNEQFF.